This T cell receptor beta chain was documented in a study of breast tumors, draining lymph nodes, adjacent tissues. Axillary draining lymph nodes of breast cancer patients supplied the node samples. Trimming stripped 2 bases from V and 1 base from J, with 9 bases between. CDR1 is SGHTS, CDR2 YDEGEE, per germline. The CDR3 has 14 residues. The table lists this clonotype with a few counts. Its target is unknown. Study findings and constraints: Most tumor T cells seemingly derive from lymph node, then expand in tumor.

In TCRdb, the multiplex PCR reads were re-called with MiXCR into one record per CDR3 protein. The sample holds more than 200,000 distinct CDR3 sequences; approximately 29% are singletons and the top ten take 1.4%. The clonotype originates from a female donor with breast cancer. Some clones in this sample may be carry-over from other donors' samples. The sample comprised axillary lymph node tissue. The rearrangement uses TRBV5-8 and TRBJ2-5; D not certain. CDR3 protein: CASSFRQAQETQYF. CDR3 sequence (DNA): TGTGCCAGCAGCTTTCGTCAAGCCCAAGAGACCCAGTACTTC.